This is a list of T cell receptor beta chains from one sample in a study of blood T cells in healthy people across ages. TCRdb itself ran the 5' RACE reads through MiXCR, one entry per CDR3 protein. The table shows over 600,000 distinct CDR3 sequences, with 46% occurring only once. Sequencing input: blood. All receptors derive from a man at least 80 years old in good health. Each CDR3 is given with its conserved first and last residue. A D gene is named only where the DNA matches it firmly. The listing skips clone size in some rows; elsewhere it reads once, few, many or a size class.

TRBJ2-5,.,.,TRBV27,CASSTGQVGGAETQYF,TGTGCCAGCAGTACAGGACAGGTCGGGGGAGCGGAGACCCAGTACTTC
TRBJ1-2,TRBD1,once,TRBV20-1,CSARDPGQGITGVGYTF,TGCAGTGCTAGAGATCCGGGACAGGGGATCACTGGGGTTGGCTACACCTTC
TRBJ2-1,.,.,TRBV12-3/TRBV12-4,CASSSLIIDYNEQFF,TGTGCCAGCAGTTCCCTAATCATAGATTACAATGAGCAGTTCTTC
TRBJ1-2,TRBD1,few,TRBV27,CASSPGTGGVNYGYTF,TGTGCCAGCAGTCCGGGGACAGGGGGGGTTAACTATGGCTACACCTTC
TRBJ2-6,.,.,TRBV2,CATRGSYGANVLTF,TGTGCCACCCGAGGTTCATACGGGGCCAACGTCCTGACTTTC
TRBJ2-7,TRBD2,.,TRBV2,CASSWASGRNQYEQYF,TGTGCCAGCAGTTGGGCTAGCGGGCGTAACCAGTACGAGCAGTACTTC
TRBJ2-3,.,.,TRBV3-1,CASSQWYGTDTQYF,TGTGCCAGCAGCCAATGGTACGGCACAGATACGCAGTATTTT
TRBJ2-1,.,many,TRBV9,CASSVPPGRSYNEQFF,TGTGCCAGCAGCGTACCCCCAGGCCGCTCCTACAATGAGCAGTTCTTC
TRBJ1-2,.,once,TRBV7-8,CASSPDRNVLYGYTF,TGTGCCAGCAGCCCCGACCGCAACGTACTCTATGGCTACACCTTC
TRBJ2-1,.,.,TRBV12-3/TRBV12-4,CASSLFRGETQFF,TGTGCCAGCAGCCTCTTTAGGGGCGAGACCCAGTTCTTC
TRBJ2-3,.,.,TRBV3-1,CASSHLDSGDTQYF,TGTGCCAGCAGCCACCTAGACAGTGGAGATACGCAGTATTTT
TRBJ2-2,TRBD2,few,TRBV3-1,CASSQGGLAAGTGELFF,TGTGCCAGCAGCCAGGGTGGACTAGCGGCAGGAACCGGGGAGCTGTTTTTT
TRBJ2-7,.,.,TRBV10-3,CAIKEDGVGSYEQYF,TGTGCCATCAAAGAAGACGGAGTCGGCTCCTACGAGCAGTACTTC
TRBJ2-5,.,few,TRBV27,CASSLSFPLEAQYF,TGTGCCAGCAGTTTATCTTTCCCATTAGAGGCCCAGTACTTC
TRBJ2-5,TRBD2,.,TRBV2,CVSPDGLAGGRETQYF,TGTGTCAGCCCGGACGGACTAGCGGGAGGAAGGGAGACCCAGTACTTC
TRBJ2-1,TRBD2,many,TRBV20-1,CSARGLASTYNEQFF,TGCAGTGCTAGAGGACTAGCGTCGACCTACAATGAGCAGTTCTTC
TRBJ2-3,TRBD2,.,TRBV9,CASSVNSGDSTDTQYF,TGTGCCAGCAGCGTAAATAGCGGGGACAGCACAGATACGCAGTATTTT
TRBJ2-2,.,few,TRBV5-5,CASSFGNTGELFF,TGTGCCAGCAGCTTTGGGAACACCGGGGAGCTGTTTTTT
TRBJ2-7,.,.,TRBV7-2,CASSLVLRGIEQYF,TGTGCCAGCAGCTTAGTTCTACGGGGCATCGAGCAGTACTTC
TRBJ1-1,.,.,TRBV21-1,CASRLRDREENTEAFF,TGTGCCAGCCGACTTCGGGACAGGGAGGAGAACACTGAAGCTTTCTTT